What follows describes a single T cell receptor (beta chain). Its antigen is not known. This record belongs to a study of CD8+CD57+ T cells in acquired aplastic anemia. Looking at the study overall: Recorded DNA amounts for sorted CD4+ and CD8+ cells had an average of roughly 3.4 ug. CD4+ cells from healthy donors averaged roughly 9.9 million reads. Overall study results and limits: CD8+ Simpson's diversity did not differ significantly between patients and controls. Found in both controls and patients were some 31 CD8+ CDR3 sequences.

Genomic DNA templated the TCR beta VDJ and CDR3 profiling. Via MiXCR, TCRdb re-called the reads, giving one row per CDR3 protein. The profile shows tens of thousands of distinct CDR3 sequences, 45% to 60% of them singletons. The sequence derives from a human donor in good health, serving as a control. Sequenced sample: sorted CD4+, CD8+, or CD8+CD57+ T cells (not recorded which) from PBMCs.

In DNA, the CDR3 is TGTGCCATCAGTGAGGGGGGAGTTGGCTACACCTTC. It encodes CAISEGGVGYTF. This chain connects TRBV10-3 to TRBJ1-2; possibly TRBD1 for D (5 bases). Germline lookup yields CDR1 ENHRY and CDR2 SYGVKD. V shed 2 bases and J shed 7 bases, with 8 bases lying between them. This CDR3 has 12 amino acids.